The T cell receptor (beta chain) under discussion was sequenced for a study of early T cells in non-severe SARS-CoV-2 infection. Overall study context: Sequencing input comprised bulk RNA from unsorted whole blood; chain pairing was not available.

This clonotype appeared a few times. Individual cDNA molecules each received unique molecular identifiers attached to them. Each CDR3 protein gets one entry after TCRdb re-called the 5' RACE reads with MiXCR. This repertoire shows 55,000 to 85,000 distinct CDR3 sequences, around 10% found once; its top ten account for approximately 5%. V was shortened by 5 bases and J by 9 bases, with 8 bases between the two germline ends. CDR1 is MNHNY, CDR2 SVGAGI, per germline (reference sequence). The CDR3 runs to 11 residues. The sample taken for sequencing was whole blood. V gene TRBV6-6 combines with J gene TRBJ2-1; the D gene is possibly TRBD2 (5 bases). The receptor was derived from an adult who was a healthcare worker with PCR-confirmed SARS-CoV-2 infection or an uninfected control (not recorded which). The CDR3 nucleotides are TGTGCCAGCAGTGGGAGTCTTGAGCAGTTCTTC. Protein sequence: CASSGSLEQFF.